This TCR beta chain was observed in a study of T cells in women clearing cervical HPV infection. Across the study: Cases' blood sampling followed lesion detection by median roughly 160 days (90 to 200). Study conclusions and caveats: Richness plus V gene abundances separated cases from controls with AUC less than 0.9.

All participants had a single incident cervical HPV16 infection, and prevalent HPV16 infections were excluded. Measured with immunoSEQ multiplex PCR; TCRdb has only the in-frame clones, and not every one. In total, the table holds 30,000 to 35,000 clones. This CDR3 comprises 14 residues. Germline lookup yields CDR1 WNHNN and CDR2 SYGVQD (reference sequence). V was cut by 6 bases and J by 6 bases, with 15 bases left in between. As regards this clone: No antigen is known for it. The read ends 3 residues shy of where the CDR3 ends; the end is completed using the germline J gene.

Sequences were obtained from blood buffy coat. This clonotype was sampled from a woman aged 18 to 69 with a cervical HPV16 infection that either progressed to CIN3+ or cleared (not recorded which). The V call is TRBV10-1, the J call TRBJ2-1; D remains unclear. This CDR3 reads CASRPSGPSNEQFF. Partial CDR3 DNA: TGCGCCAGCAGGCCGTCTGGGCCATCCAATGAG.